Listed below are T cell receptor beta chains from one sample, sequenced in a study of CD8+CD57+ T cells in acquired aplastic anemia. TCRdb re-derived calls from the reads in MiXCR, one entry per CDR3 protein. The sample includes about 110,000 distinct CDR3 sequences, less than 65% of them seen just once. The sequencing input was sorted CD4+, CD8+, or CD8+CD57+ T cells (not recorded which) from PBMCs. Receptors were obtained from a human donor in good health, serving as a control. CDR3s include the opening cysteine and the closing phenylalanine or tryptophan. Each record gives: clone size, J gene, D gene, V gene, CDR3 length, CDR3 protein, CDR3 DNA. A D gene is named only where the DNA matches it firmly. Size values are once, few and many counts, or a class for expanded clones, and some rows have none.

few TRBJ1-2 . TRBV25-1 13 CASSSQEGEVTRF TGTGCCAGCAGCTCCCAAGAAGGGGAAGTCACCCGGTTC
. TRBJ1-1 . TRBV29-1 13 CSANQAQNTEAFF TGCAGCGCTAATCAGGCCCAAAACACTGAAGCTTTCTTT
once TRBJ1-2 . TRBV10-1 13 CASSEKEGNGYTF TGCGCCAGCAGTGAGAAGGAGGGAAATGGCTACACCTTC
many TRBJ2-3 . TRBV9 12 CASSVGSDTQYF TGTGCCAGCAGCGTAGGTTCGGATACGCAGTATTTT
. TRBJ2-7 . TRBV29-1 13 CSVEGGGWHEQYF TGCAGCGTTGAGGGGGGCGGGTGGCACGAGCAGTACTTC
many TRBJ2-5 . TRBV7-8 15 CAQSLVTPYQETQYF TGTGCCCAAAGCTTAGTAACACCGTACCAAGAGACCCAGTACTTC
few TRBJ2-7 . TRBV7-6 12 CASSPLEDEQYF TGTGCCAGCAGCCCACTTGAGGACGAGCAGTACTTC
. TRBJ1-6 TRBD1 TRBV4-1 16 CASSQRHGTGNSPLHF TGCGCCAGCAGCCAACGACACGGGACAGGGAATTCACCCCTCCACTTT
. TRBJ1-6 . TRBV7-3 13 CASSYGPNSPLHF TGTGCCAGCAGCTATGGACCGAATTCACCCCTCCACTTT
many TRBJ2-7 . TRBV25-1 15 CASSQGLGFVYEQYF TGTGCCAGCAGTCAGGGACTGGGGTTTGTCTACGAGCAGTACTTC
few TRBJ2-3 TRBD1 TRBV20-1 13 CSARVTGGDTQYF TGCAGTGCTAGAGTCACAGGGGGGGATACGCAGTATTTT
. TRBJ1-2 TRBD1 TRBV24-1 16 CATSDPPGGGSYGYTF TGTGCCACCAGTGATCCTCCAGGGGGGGGTTCCTATGGCTACACCTTC
many TRBJ2-1 TRBD2 TRBV27 16 CASSSLAGPHYNEQFF TGTGCCAGCAGTTCTTTAGCGGGGCCACACTACAATGAGCAGTTCTTC
many TRBJ2-7 TRBD2 TRBV7-3 13 CASSLGGTGEQYF TGTGCCAGCAGCTTGGGGGGGACGGGCGAGCAGTACTTC
once TRBJ2-1 . TRBV20-1 12 CSAIGASYEQFF TGCAGTGCCATTGGGGCCTCCTATGAGCAGTTCTTC
. TRBJ1-1 TRBD1 TRBV4-1 16 CASSADQGAFFTEAFF TGCGCCAGCAGTGCTGACCAGGGGGCGTTTTTCACTGAAGCTTTCTTT
many TRBJ2-7 TRBD1 TRBV20-1 14 CSAEGQDNSYEQYF TGCAGTGCGGAGGGACAGGACAACTCCTACGAGCAGTACTTC
. TRBJ2-3 . TRBV11-2 16 CASSSQRIQSTDTQYF TGTGCCAGCAGCTCCCAGCGCATACAGAGCACAGATACGCAGTATTTT
. TRBJ2-5 TRBD2 TRBV27 15 CASSLVAGDQETQYF TGTGCCAGCAGTTTAGTAGCGGGGGATCAAGAGACCCAGTACTTC
. TRBJ2-7 TRBD1 TRBV19 18 CVSSIVCGKQGALYEQYF TGTGTCAGTAGTATAGTGTGCGGAAAACAGGGGGCCCTCTACGAGCAGTACTTC
once TRBJ1-2 . TRBV7-8 15 CASSLQRGANYGYTF TGTGCCAGCAGCTTACAGAGGGGGGCCAACTATGGCTACACCTTC
many TRBJ1-2 . TRBV12-3/TRBV12-4 16 CASSLAHARGYYGYTF TGTGCCAGCAGTTTAGCCCACGCCAGGGGTTACTATGGCTACACCTTC
. TRBJ1-2 TRBD1 TRBV2 15 CASSGLAGGSYGYTF TGTGCCAGCAGTGGCCTCGCAGGGGGCAGCTATGGCTACACCTTC
. TRBJ2-5 . TRBV9 12 CASSVSQETQYF TGTGCCAGCAGCGTCTCGCAAGAGACCCAGTACTTC
. TRBJ1-1 TRBD1 TRBV19 14 CASSDRQGRTEAFF TGTGCCAGTAGTGACCGACAGGGAAGAACTGAAGCTTTCTTT
. TRBJ2-3 TRBD2 TRBV11-2 16 CASSFLPSGGANTQYF TGTGCCAGCAGCTTCCTCCCTAGCGGTGGGGCAAATACGCAGTATTTT
. TRBJ2-5 TRBD2 TRBV27 15 CASSFQLAGVETQYF TGTGCCAGCAGTTTCCAACTAGCGGGGGTAGAGACCCAGTACTTC
. TRBJ2-5 TRBD2 TRBV5-1 16 CASSLASGSMQETQYF TGCGCCAGCAGCTTGGCTAGCGGGAGTATGCAAGAGACCCAGTACTTC
. TRBJ1-1 . TRBV2 14 CASRAGTTSTEAFF TGTGCCAGCAGGGCCGGGACAACGAGCACTGAAGCTTTCTTT
. TRBJ2-7 . TRBV5-6 12 CATGVGSYEQYF TGTGCCACAGGGGTTGGCTCCTACGAGCAGTACTTC
. TRBJ1-2 . TRBV10-3 15 CAISESHGLNYGYTF TGTGCCATCAGTGAGTCGCACGGACTTAACTATGGCTACACCTTC
many TRBJ2-7 TRBD1 TRBV4-3 16 CASSQETGTGGYEQYF TGCGCCAGCAGCCAAGAAACCGGGACAGGGGGGTACGAGCAGTACTTC
many TRBJ2-7 TRBD2 TRBV13 16 CASSLLASGASSEQYF TGTGCCAGCAGCCTACTGGCTAGCGGGGCGTCTTCTGAGCAGTACTTC
few TRBJ2-5 . TRBV2 11 CASVTWETQYF TGTGCCAGCGTGACCTGGGAGACCCAGTACTTC
few TRBJ2-1 . TRBV29-1 16 CSVELLGSSSYNEQFF TGCAGCGTTGAACTCCTGGGGAGTAGCTCCTACAATGAGCAGTTCTTC
medium-sized TRBJ2-3 TRBD2 TRBV15 16 CATSRGAGGVTDTQYF TGTGCCACCAGCAGAGGGGCGGGGGGAGTGACAGATACGCAGTATTTT
many TRBJ2-2 . TRBV24-1 13 CATEWSNTGELFF TGTGCCACCGAGTGGTCGAACACCGGGGAGCTGTTTTTT
. TRBJ2-1 . TRBV2 14 CASSAASAYNEQFF TGTGCCAGCAGTGCCGCTAGCGCCTACAATGAGCAGTTCTTC
many TRBJ2-7 TRBD1 TRBV27 15 CASSLYTGGGYEQYF TGTGCCAGCAGTTTATACACAGGGGGTGGGTACGAGCAGTACTTC
. TRBJ2-3 . TRBV7-9 16 CASSNREGGYTDTQYF TGTGCCAGCAGCAATAGGGAGGGGGGTTACACAGATACGCAGTATTTT
. TRBJ2-1 . TRBV5-1 15 CASSLAGDSYNEQFF TGCGCCAGCAGCTTGGCGGGGGACTCCTACAATGAGCAGTTCTTC
. TRBJ2-7 TRBD1 TRBV25-1 15 CASSGGDRGRREQYF TGTGCCAGCAGTGGGGGGGACAGGGGGCGCCGAGAGCAGTACTTC
. TRBJ1-1 . TRBV24-1 11 CATSQNTEAFF TGTGCCACCTCACAGAACACTGAAGCTTTCTTT
few TRBJ1-2 . TRBV24-1 13 CATSGAFNYGYTF TGTGCCACCAGTGGTGCTTTTAACTATGGCTACACCTTC
. TRBJ2-3 TRBD1 TRBV10-3 14 CAIRPGQGQDTQYF TGTGCCATCAGGCCGGGACAGGGACAGGATACGCAGTATTTT
few TRBJ2-7 . TRBV5-4 13 CASSFRESYERYF TGTGCCAGCAGCTTTCGTGAATCCTACGAGCGGTACTTC
. TRBJ2-7 TRBD1 TRBV7-9 15 CASSADRLSSYEQYF TGTGCCAGCAGCGCGGACAGGCTCAGCTCCTACGAGCAGTACTTC
once TRBJ1-2 TRBD1 TRBV6-1 15 CASSETGQGNYGYTF TGTGCCAGCAGTGAAACGGGACAGGGCAACTATGGCTACACCTTC
. TRBJ1-6 . TRBV25-1 17 CASSEAGGLSYNSPLHF TGTGCCAGCAGTGAAGCAGGCGGGCTCTCCTATAATTCACCCCTCCACTTT
. TRBJ1-2 . TRBV2 16 CASSEARGGMGDGYTF TGTGCCAGCAGTGAAGCGCGCGGGGGGATGGGAGATGGCTACACCTTC
. TRBJ1-2 . TRBV9 12 CASSASGQGYTF TGTGCCAGCAGCGCCTCAGGGCAGGGCTACACCTTC
. TRBJ2-7 TRBD1 TRBV19 15 CASSFSGTGSYEQYF TGTGCCAGTAGTTTCTCCGGGACAGGCTCCTACGAGCAGTACTTC
few TRBJ2-7 . TRBV24-1 13 CATSDNDRYEQYF TGTGCCACCAGTGATAACGACAGATACGAGCAGTACTTC
. TRBJ2-5 TRBD2 TRBV5-1 17 CASSSGTSGGALETQYF TGCGCCAGCAGCTCAGGGACTAGCGGGGGGGCGTTGGAGACCCAGTACTTC